The 20 T cell receptor beta chains below all came from one sample that was sequenced in a study of beta chain features in type 1 diabetes. These receptors have no identified antigens. Whole-study findings and limits: There was a moderate but significant shortening of TCRB CDR3s in all four CD4+ subsets of Type 1 diabetes patients.

The authors reverse transcribed all of the isolated RNA, so sequencing captured expressed TCRB transcripts. TCRdb's copy holds only in-frame clones and misses some; the assay was immunoSEQ multiplex PCR. The sample lists 100,000 to 150,000 clones, 17% occurring once. The sequenced material came from central memory CD4+ T cells from blood. The receptors shown here come from a man aged 18 to 35 with type 1 diabetes.

The rearrangement links TRBV5-6 to TRBJ1-6; unclear D gene. The CDR3 length is 14 residues. V was pared by 0 bases and J by 7 bases, with 8 bases between. Germline V gene sequence: CDR1 SGHDT, CDR2 YYEEEE. CDR3 bases: TGTGCCAGCAGCTTGGACAGAGGAAATTCACCCCTCCACTTT. It translates to CASSLDRGNSPLHF. Full variable domain (outside the CDR3, taken from reference TRBV5-6 and TRBJ1-6): DAGVTQSPTHLIKTRGQQVTLRCSPKSGHDTVSWYQQALGQGPQFIFQYYEEEERQRGNFPDRFSGHQFPNYSSELNVNALLLGDSALYLCASSLDRGNSPLHFGNGTRLTVT.

CDR3 DNA sequence: TGTGCCAGCAGTCCTGAGCATGATGAGCAGTTCTTC. Translation: CASSPEHDEQFF. The gene calls are TRBV27 and TRBJ2-1; D gene uncertain. With 5 bases removed from V and 8 bases from J, the gap between germline ends came to 10 bases. The CDR3 contains 12 residues. Germline V lookup: CDR1 MNHEY, CDR2 SMNVEV (reference sequence).

This clone has a handful of counts. CDR3 residues: CASSIMGQVGETQYF. CDR3 DNA sequence: TGTGCCAGTAGTATAATGGGACAGGTCGGAGAGACCCAGTACTTC. The chain recombines TRBV19 with TRBJ2-5; 8 bases fit TRBD1. CDR1 and CDR2 (germline): LNHDA, SQIVND (reference sequence). This CDR3 region has 15 residues. J lost 4 bases, V lost 2 bases, and 6 bases had no gene match.

The V call is TRBV5-4, the J call TRBJ2-3; no clear D gene. From germline, CDR1 is SGHNT and CDR2 YYREEE (reference sequence). Trimming left V 4 bases short and J 1 base short, with 13 bases between. The CDR3 sequence is 15 residues long. CDR3 residues: CASSVRSRGTDTQYF. CDR3 bases: TGTGCCAGCAGCGTACGTAGTAGGGGCACAGATACGCAGTATTTT.

This clone was seen at least ten times. The J gene is TRBJ1-1, the V gene TRBV12-5; D not certain. V was shortened by 7 bases and J by 4 bases, with 13 bases between the two germline ends. The CDR3 runs to 13 residues. CDR1 is LGHNT, CDR2 FRNRAP, per germline. CDR3 DNA: TGTGCTAGTGTCCTCGACACTACCACTGAAGCTTTCTTT. It yields the protein CASVLDTTTEAFF.

V gene TRBV18 combines with J gene TRBJ1-1; D not resolved. This CDR3 comprises 13 residues. Germline values: CDR1 KGHSH, CDR2 LQKENI. Between the trimmed V and J ends, which lost 1 base and 6 bases, there was a span of 9 bases. CDR3 loop: CASSPQIDAEAFF. In nucleotides, the CDR3 is TGTGCCAGCTCACCACAGATCGACGCTGAAGCTTTCTTT.

The V gene is TRBV4-1, the J gene TRBJ2-3; D gene uncertain. The ends were cut back, 2 bases at V and 0 bases at J, with 12 bases in the middle. This CDR3 has 16 amino acids. Germline V gives CDR1 MGHRA, CDR2 YSYEKL. The CDR3 spells CASSQNPSTSTDTQYF. CDR3 sequence (DNA): TGCGCCAGCAGCCAAAACCCATCGACTAGCACAGATACGCAGTATTTT.

The J gene is TRBJ2-3, the V gene TRBV27, with D unclear. V gave up 5 bases and J gave up 1 base, with 1 base separating them. The germline CDR1 and CDR2 sequences are MNHEY and SMNVEV (reference sequence). This CDR3 has 11 amino acids. CDR3 residues: CASSRTDTQYF. Written as DNA, the CDR3 is TGTGCCAGCAGTCGCACAGATACGCAGTATTTT.

About this clone itself: Within the sample, other DNA sequences also encode this same CDR3. The gene calls are TRBV30 and TRBJ2-5, with D unresolved. Germline V gene lookup returns CDR1 GTSNPN and CDR2 SVGIG (reference sequence). V was clipped by 0 bases and J by 2 bases, with 7 bases between them. This CDR3 spans 13 amino acids. Written as DNA, the CDR3 is TGTGCCTGGAGTGTTCGCAGGCAAGAGACCCAGTACTTC. Translated: CAWSVRRQETQYF.

V usage is TRBV30 and J usage is TRBJ1-5; D ambiguous. V was shortened by 0 bases and J by 7 bases, with 10 bases between the two germline ends. The CDR3 runs 13 residues. Germline CDR1 GTSNPN, CDR2 SVGIG (reference sequence). In DNA form, the CDR3 reads TGTGCCTGGAGTGTTGAGGGAGACCAGCCCCAGCATTTT. It is translated as CAWSVEGDQPQHF.

On this clone itself: A far larger clone differs by one base, so this is likely a read error. The same CDR3 arises from other DNA sequences in this sample as well. The rearrangement uses TRBV29-1 and TRBJ2-1, with 7 positions matching TRBD2. In germline, CDR1 is SQVTM, CDR2 ANQGSEA. V shed 6 bases, J shed 10 bases, and the junction held 12 bases outside the gene matches. This CDR3 spans 13 amino acids. CDR3 in DNA: TGCAGCGTGGGGAGTCTAGCGGCCCAGGAGCAGTTCTTC. Residues: CSVGSLAAQEQFF.

This clone was seen a few times. The chain uses TRBV30 and TRBJ2-5, with D perhaps TRBD1 (6 bases). Trimming took off 3 bases at V and 0 bases at J, with 8 bases between the two ends. The CDR3 is 13 residues long. Germline loops: CDR1 GTSNPN, CDR2 SVGIG (reference sequence). CDR3: CAWRGQNQETQYF. Here the CDR3 DNA reads TGTGCCTGGAGAGGACAGAACCAAGAGACCCAGTACTTC.

The rearrangement joins TRBV21-1 to TRBJ2-3; no DNA check was done on the table's D call, TRBD1. TRBV21-1 is assigned pseudogene status. The CDR3 has 15 amino acids. The CDR3, as DNA: TGTGCCAGCGGACGGGGGACAGGAGCACGAAATACGCAGTATTTT. It specifies CASGRGTGARNTQYF.

CDR3 DNA: TGCGCCAGCAGCTTGGAAGGGACAGAACATCAGCCCCAGCATTTT. Its translation is CASSLEGTEHQPQHF. The chain links TRBV5-1 to TRBJ1-5, with 7 bases fitting TRBD1. The ends lost 0 bases at V and 5 bases at J; junction bases unmatched: 5. This CDR3 comprises 15 residues. Germline V CDR1 and CDR2: SGHRS, YFSETQ.

In this sample, this clone turned up a few times. The chain employs TRBV7-2 and TRBJ2-6; unclear D gene. V lost 5 bases and J lost 0, with 8 bases in between. The CDR3 runs 15 residues. CDR1 and CDR2 (germline): SGHTA, FQGNSA. CDR3 coding DNA: TGTGCCAGCAGCGGCCAGTTCTCTGGGGCCAACGTCCTGACTTTC. Translated: CASSGQFSGANVLTF.

This clone was observed a few times. This sequence joins TRBV7-2 and TRBJ2-7; D unresolved. The CDR3 totals 14 residues. The ends were cut back, 5 bases at V and 4 bases at J, with 15 bases in the middle. The germline gives CDR1 SGHTA, CDR2 FQGNSA. The CDR3 is CASSTSGRSYEQYF. The CDR3 DNA follows: TGTGCCAGCAGCACCAGTGGGCGGTCATACGAGCAGTACTTC. The entire variable domain, with the rest obtained from reference TRBV7-2 and TRBJ2-7, is as follows: GAGVSQSPSNKVTEKGKDVELRCDPISGHTALYWYRQSLGQGLEFLIYFQGNSAPDKSGLPSDRFSAERTGGSVSTLTIQRTQQEDSAVYLCASSTSGRSYEQYFGPGTRLTVT.

This clone was observed at least ten times. The chain employs TRBV19 and TRBJ2-6, with D possibly being TRBD1 or TRBD2 (5 bases each). V lost 5 bases to trimming and J lost 11 bases, with 19 bases between them. This CDR3 is 15 amino acids long. Looked up from germline, CDR1 is LNHDA and CDR2 is SQIVND (reference sequence). DNA for the CDR3: TGTGCCAGTAGTTCAGCCGGGACGGGCCTCGACGTCCTGACTTTC. Its protein product is CASSSAGTGLDVLTF.

CDR3 coding DNA: TGCAGCGTTAGCGTAGACCAATACCCCTATGTAGCCAAAAACATTCAGTACTTC. Translated, it gives CSVSVDQYPYVAKNIQYF. The chain is built from TRBV29-1 and TRBJ2-4; no definite D call. The CDR3 extends over 18 amino acids. Germline V CDR1 and CDR2: SQVTM, ANQGSEA. Trimming pared 5 bases from V and 0 bases from J, leaving 23 bases between.

This clone showed up just once. The rearrangement links TRBV9 to TRBJ2-5; D remains unclear. The germline V gene encodes CDR1 SGDLS and CDR2 YYNGEE. CDR3 length: 15 amino acids. V was trimmed by 1 base and J by 0 bases, leaving 10 bases between them. In DNA form, the CDR3 reads TGTGCCAGCAGCGTATCCCCCGTCTACCAAGAGACCCAGTACTTC. Translation gives CASSVSPVYQETQYF.

The genes are TRBV7-9 and TRBJ1-1; 7 bases align to TRBD1. J was trimmed by 1 base and V by 5 bases; bases with no gene match: 4. This CDR3 region has 14 residues. CDR1 is SEHNR and CDR2 is FQNEAQ in the germline V gene (reference sequence). The DNA for the CDR3 is TGTGCCAGCAGCCCGGGACAGAGGAACACTGAAGCTTTCTTT. This codes for CASSPGQRNTEAFF.